This is a list of T cell receptor beta chains from one sample in a study of blood T cell repertoires in COVID-19. The assay was immunoSEQ multiplex PCR, and TCRdb's table has in-frame clones only and misses some. The sample yields tens of thousands of clones, around 75% seen once. The specimen sequenced was peripheral blood. All receptors derive from a man between 65 and 79 years old with COVID-19, enrolled during active disease. The CDR3 runs from the conserved cysteine through the conserved F or W. D genes are given only for firm matches. Only some rows state a clone size, as once, few, many or a class for expanded clones.

abundance	v_gene	d_gene	j_gene	CDR3nt	CDR3aa
-	TRBV19	-	TRBJ1-2	TGTGCCAGTAGTATCGCTCGGACAGAAGGCTACACCTTC	CASSIARTEGYTF
-	TRBV10-3	-	TRBJ2-7	TGTGCCATCAGTGAGTCCAGGACTACCTACGAGCAGTACTTC	CAISESRTTYEQYF
-	TRBV15	-	TRBJ1-1	TGTGCCACCAGCAGGGGCCAGGGGCACACTGAAGCTTTCTTT	CATSRGQGHTEAFF
-	TRBV7-2	-	TRBJ2-5	TGTGCCAGCGGGCTTGCGGGACCCCTCGTGAAGACCCAGTACTTC	CASGLAGPLVKTQYF
-	TRBV7-9	TRBD2	TRBJ2-5	TGTGCCAGCAGGACGACTAGCGGGAGTCTTGAGACCCAGTACTTC	CASRTTSGSLETQYF
-	TRBV19	TRBD1	TRBJ1-2	TGTGCCAGTAGTATAGTACAGGGGTTGGACTATGGCTACACCTTC	CASSIVQGLDYGYTF
-	TRBV5-6	-	TRBJ1-1	TGTGCCAGCAGCCCCGGTCCGGGGGGTACTGAAGCTTTCTTT	CASSPGPGGTEAFF
-	TRBV30	-	TRBJ2-1	TGTGCCTGGAGTGTACTAGCCACCTCCTACAATGAGCAGTTCTTC	CAWSVLATSYNEQFF
-	TRBV12-3/TRBV12-4	-	TRBJ1-3	TGTGCCAGCAGCCAGTCTTCAGGAAACACCATATATTTT	CASSQSSGNTIYF
-	TRBV6-5	-	TRBJ2-5	TGTGCCAGCAGTTACCCCTCAGGGGTCGGCGGGGAGACCCAGTACTTC	CASSYPSGVGGETQYF
-	TRBV7-2	TRBD2	TRBJ2-1	TGTGCCAGCAGCTTAGCGGCTAGCGGCTCCTACAATGAGCAGTTCTTC	CASSLAASGSYNEQFF
-	TRBV11-1	-	TRBJ1-6	TGTGCCAGCAGCTTAGGTGGGCCGGATTCACCCCTCCACTTT	CASSLGGPDSPLHF
-	TRBV6-6	-	TRBJ2-7	TGTGCCAGCTTACTCGGGGAGGAGCAGTACTTC	CASLLGEEQYF
few	TRBV27	-	TRBJ2-5	TGTGCCAGCAGTTTATGGGCAGGCGGGGAGACCCAGTACTTC	CASSLWAGGETQYF
once	TRBV11-2	-	TRBJ2-7	TGTGCCAGCAGCTTATCCGACGGGACCTACGAGCAGTACTTC	CASSLSDGTYEQYF
few	TRBV19	-	TRBJ1-1	TGTGCCAGTAGTATTCCGGGACACATGAACACTGAAGCTTTCTTT	CASSIPGHMNTEAFF
-	TRBV29-1	-	TRBJ2-6	TGCAGCGTCAACACAGGGAATTCTGGGGCCAACGTCCTGACTTTC	CSVNTGNSGANVLTF
-	TRBV15	-	TRBJ2-2	TGTGCCACCAGTCCGAGGACAAACACCGGGGAGCTGTTTTTT	CATSPRTNTGELFF
-	TRBV5-1	-	TRBJ1-2	TGCGCCAGCAGCTTGGGAGCCAGAAACTCGGAGGGCTACACCTTC	CASSLGARNSEGYTF
few	TRBV7-2	TRBD1	TRBJ2-7	TGTGCCAGCAGCTTAGGCGGGACAGGGGGCGGCGAGCAGTACTTC	CASSLGGTGGGEQYF
-	TRBV19	-	TRBJ1-1	TGTGCCAGTAGGGTGGAAGCAGGGAAGACTGAAGCTTTCTTT	CASRVEAGKTEAFF
-	TRBV4-1	-	TRBJ1-1	TGCGCCAGCAGCCACCCTGCGGCAGTTAACACTGAAGCTTTCTTT	CASSHPAAVNTEAFF
-	TRBV7-8	-	TRBJ1-2	TGTGCCAGCAGCCGAGGTCAGCGGGAAATTGGCTACACCTTC	CASSRGQREIGYTF
few	TRBV7-2	TRBD1	TRBJ1-3	TGTGCCAGCAGCCCGCGGACAGGGTTGATAGCTGGAAACACCATATATTTT	CASSPRTGLIAGNTIYF
-	TRBV5-1	-	TRBJ2-1	TGCGCCAGCAGCCCCTCAAGGGACCGGGGGAGAAATGAGCAGTTCTTC	CASSPSRDRGRNEQFF
once	TRBV11-2	TRBD1	TRBJ2-5	TGTGCCAGCAGCCGGGACAGGGAAGAGACCCAGTACTTC	CASSRDREETQYF
-	TRBV6-1	TRBD1	TRBJ1-2	TGTGCCAGCAGTGAATCTCTGGGACAGGGGGCCAAAGGCTACACCTTC	CASSESLGQGAKGYTF
-	TRBV9	TRBD1	TRBJ1-3	TGTGCCAGCAGCGTAGGGACAGGGGGTGGAAACACCATATATTTT	CASSVGTGGGNTIYF
once	TRBV7-2	TRBD1	TRBJ1-2	TGTGCCAGCAGCTCCCAGGGGGCGCTTGGCTACACCTTC	CASSSQGALGYTF